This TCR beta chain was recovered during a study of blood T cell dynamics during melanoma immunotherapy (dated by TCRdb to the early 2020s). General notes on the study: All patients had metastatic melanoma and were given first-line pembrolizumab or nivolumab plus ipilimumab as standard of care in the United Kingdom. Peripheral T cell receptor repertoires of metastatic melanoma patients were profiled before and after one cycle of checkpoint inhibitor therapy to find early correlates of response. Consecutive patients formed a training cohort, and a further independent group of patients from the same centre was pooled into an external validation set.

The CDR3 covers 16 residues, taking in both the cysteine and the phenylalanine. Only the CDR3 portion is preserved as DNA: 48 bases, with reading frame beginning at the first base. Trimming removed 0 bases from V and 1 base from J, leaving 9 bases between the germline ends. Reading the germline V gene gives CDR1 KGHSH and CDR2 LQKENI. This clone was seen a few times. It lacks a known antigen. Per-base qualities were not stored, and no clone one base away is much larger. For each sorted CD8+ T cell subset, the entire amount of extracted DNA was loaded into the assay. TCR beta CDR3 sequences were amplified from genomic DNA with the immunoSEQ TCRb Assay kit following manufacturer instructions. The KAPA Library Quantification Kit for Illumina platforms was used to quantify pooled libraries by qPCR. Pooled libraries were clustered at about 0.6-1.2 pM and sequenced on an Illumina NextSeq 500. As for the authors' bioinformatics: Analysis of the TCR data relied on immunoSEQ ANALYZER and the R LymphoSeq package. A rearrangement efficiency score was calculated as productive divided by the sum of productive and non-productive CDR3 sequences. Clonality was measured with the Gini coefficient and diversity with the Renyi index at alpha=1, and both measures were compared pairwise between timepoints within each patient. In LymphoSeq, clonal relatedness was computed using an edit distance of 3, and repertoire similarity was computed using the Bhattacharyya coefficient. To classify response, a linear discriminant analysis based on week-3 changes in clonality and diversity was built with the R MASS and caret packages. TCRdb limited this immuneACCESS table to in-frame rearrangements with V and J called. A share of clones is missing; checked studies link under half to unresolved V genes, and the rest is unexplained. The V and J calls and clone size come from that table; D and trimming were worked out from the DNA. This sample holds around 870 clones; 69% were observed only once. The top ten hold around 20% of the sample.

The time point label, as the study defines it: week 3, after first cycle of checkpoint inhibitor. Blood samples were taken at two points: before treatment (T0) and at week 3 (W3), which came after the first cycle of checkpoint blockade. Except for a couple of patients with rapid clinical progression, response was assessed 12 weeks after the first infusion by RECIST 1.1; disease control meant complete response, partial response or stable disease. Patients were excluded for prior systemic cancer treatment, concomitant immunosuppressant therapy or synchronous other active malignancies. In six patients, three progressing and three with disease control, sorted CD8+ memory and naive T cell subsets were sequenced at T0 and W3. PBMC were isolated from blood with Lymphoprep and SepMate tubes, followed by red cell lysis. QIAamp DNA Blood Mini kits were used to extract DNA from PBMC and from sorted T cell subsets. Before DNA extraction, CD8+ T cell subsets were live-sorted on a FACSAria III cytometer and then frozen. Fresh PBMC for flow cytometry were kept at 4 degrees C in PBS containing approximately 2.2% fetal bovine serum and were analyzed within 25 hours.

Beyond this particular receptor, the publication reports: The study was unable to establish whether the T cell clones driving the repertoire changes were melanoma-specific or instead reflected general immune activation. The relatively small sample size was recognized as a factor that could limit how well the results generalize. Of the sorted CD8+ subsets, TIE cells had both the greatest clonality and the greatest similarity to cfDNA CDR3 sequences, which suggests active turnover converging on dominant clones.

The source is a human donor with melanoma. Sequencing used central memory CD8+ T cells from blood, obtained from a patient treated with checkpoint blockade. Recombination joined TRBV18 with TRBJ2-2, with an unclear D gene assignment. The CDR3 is CASSPPERWNTGELFF. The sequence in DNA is TGTGCCAGCTCACCACCGGAGAGATGGAACACCGGGGAGCTGTTTTTT. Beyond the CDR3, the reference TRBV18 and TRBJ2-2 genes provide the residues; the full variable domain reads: NAGVMQNPRHLVRRRGQEARLRCSPMKGHSHVYWYRQLPEEGLKFMVYLQKENIIDESGMPKERFSAEFPKEGPSILRIQQVVRGDSAAYFCASSPPERWNTGELFFGEGSRLTVL.